Below are 32 T cell receptor beta chains sequenced from a single sample in a study of post-analysis software for immune sequencing data. Every TCR beta cDNA library bore unique molecular identifiers. TCRdb redid the calling of the PCR reads with MiXCR, one entry per CDR3 protein. The sample holds about 540,000 distinct CDR3 sequences, approximately 34% seen once. Their cognate antigens are unknown. Points from the study as a whole: When patients were compared with controls, about 5 TRBV segments were more frequent, TRBV5-6, TRBV5-1 and TRBV20-1 among them.

Sequenced input: blood. The receptors were gathered from a girl between 2 and 17 years old with multiple sclerosis.

Comment on this clonotype: This could be a read error, since a much larger clone is one nucleotide away. The gene calls are TRBV5-1 and TRBJ2-3; D is undetermined. This CDR3 is 13 amino acids long. Germline V gene data show CDR1 as SGHRS and CDR2 as YFSETQ. The V gene lost 4 bases and the J gene lost 4 bases, with 10 bases spanning the gap. The CDR3 is CASSPSTADTQYF. DNA of the CDR3: TGCGCCAGCAGCCCCAGTACGGCAGATACGCAGTATTTT.

The chain joins TRBV28 to TRBJ2-7; 9 bases line up with TRBD1. The DNA end lines up better with TRBJ2-5; the J call may be wrong. Germline V gene lookup returns CDR1 MDHEN and CDR2 SYDVKM. The length of the CDR3 is 15 residues. As DNA, the CDR3 is TGTGCCAGCAGTTTCCGCGGGACAGGGATAGAGACCCAGTACTTC. This gives the protein CASSFRGTGIETQYF.

This clonotype has a handful of counts. This chain links TRBV15 with TRBJ2-7, with D unresolved. The CDR3 covers 14 residues. The V end lost 2 bases, the J end lost 6 bases, and 14 bases lay between the germline ends. The germline V gene encodes CDR1 LNHNV and CDR2 YYDKDF (reference sequence). CDR3 DNA: TGTGCCACCAGCAGACGACCAAAACCATCCGAGCAGTACTTC. Translated: CATSRRPKPSEQYF. Filled out from reference TRBV15 and TRBJ2-7, the complete variable domain reads DAMVIQNPRYQVTQFGKPVTLSCSQTLNHNVMYWYQQKSSQAPKLLFHYYDKDFNNEADTPDNFQSRRPNTSFCFLDIRSPGLGDTAMYLCATSRRPKPSEQYFGPGTRLTVT.

The chain links TRBV5-1 to TRBJ1-2; D gene unclear. The CDR3 is 13 residues long. Per germline, CDR1 SGHRS and CDR2 YFSETQ. Trimming stripped 4 bases from V and 5 bases from J, with 12 bases between. In nucleotides, the CDR3 is TGCGCCAGCAGCACAGCGCCCGGGTATGGCTACACCTTC. This translates into CASSTAPGYGYTF.

The chain couples TRBV5-1 to TRBJ2-3; maybe TRBD2 (6 bases). Looked up from germline, CDR1 is SGHRS and CDR2 is YFSETQ. Trimming removed 4 bases from V and 2 bases from J, with 17 bases in between. The length of the CDR3 is 16 residues. CDR3 residues: CASSETSLGNTDTQYF. In DNA, the CDR3 is TGCGCCAGCAGCGAAACTAGCCTTGGGAACACAGATACGCAGTATTTT.

The chain employs TRBV7-2 and TRBJ2-7; 8 positions match TRBD2. CDR3 size: 18 residues. Germline CDR1 SGHTA, CDR2 FQGNSA. V dropped 5 bases and J dropped 2; count of bases not matched to a gene: 17. CDR3 loop: CASSALIGGAEVPYEQYF. CDR3 nucleotide sequence: TGTGCCAGCAGCGCCTTAATCGGGGGGGCAGAAGTCCCCTACGAGCAGTACTTC.

This clonotype was detected a few times. The genes are TRBV3-1 and TRBJ2-5; no clear D gene. This CDR3 spans 16 amino acids. Germline lookup yields CDR1 LGHDT and CDR2 YNNKEL (reference sequence). Trimming pared 4 bases from V and 1 base from J, leaving 16 bases between. CDR3 protein: CASSLLPGRIQETQYF. Written as DNA, the CDR3 is TGTGCCAGCAGCCTACTACCCGGACGGATCCAAGAGACCCAGTACTTC.

This clonotype was recorded a few times. The chain couples TRBV4-2 to TRBJ2-5, with TRBD2 matching over 10 bases. In germline, CDR1 is LGHNA, CDR2 YNFKEQ. The length of the CDR3 is 15 residues. The V segment lost 4 bases and the J segment 0 bases; nucleotides outside the gene matches: 2. The DNA of the CDR3 is TGTGCCAGCAGCCCTAGCGGGGGATACCAAGAGACCCAGTACTTC. Translation gives CASSPSGGYQETQYF.

This clonotype was detected only a few times. The chain joins TRBV29-1 to TRBJ1-4; TRBD1 agrees at 8 bases. V lost 6 bases, J lost 10 bases, and 7 bases stayed unmatched. The CDR3 runs 12 residues. In germline, CDR1 is SQVTM, CDR2 ANQGSEA. The CDR3 sequence is CSVGDRQAKLFF. The CDR3 DNA reads TGCAGCGTGGGGGACAGGCAAGCAAAACTGTTTTTT.

The chain is built from TRBV20-1 and TRBJ2-7; the match to TRBD2 covers 10 bases. The CDR3 runs 18 residues. V shed 0 bases, J shed 7 bases, and the junction held 18 bases outside the gene matches. Per germline, CDR1 DFQATT and CDR2 SNEGSKA (reference sequence). The CDR3 DNA reads TGCAGTGCTAGAGAGGGTAGCGGGGGGCTGAGCTCCTACAATGAGCAGTACTTC. Protein sequence: CSAREGSGGLSSYNEQYF.

The V gene is TRBV10-3, the J gene TRBJ1-2, with 7 bases that match TRBD1. CDR1 and CDR2 (germline): ENHRY, SYGVKD. Trimming removed 1 base from V and 5 bases from J; junction bases left unmatched: 10. CDR3 length: 16 amino acids. The CDR3 coding sequence is TGTGCCATCAGTGAGTTGGGGACAGCCCTTCAGTATGGCTACACCTTC. Translation: CAISELGTALQYGYTF.

This clonotype has a handful of counts. The J gene is TRBJ2-1, the V gene TRBV18; maybe TRBD2 (6 bases). V was trimmed by 1 base and J by 0 bases, leaving 10 bases between them. The germline gives CDR1 KGHSH, CDR2 LQKENI. The CDR3 has 16 amino acids. The CDR3 DNA reads TGTGCCAGCTCACCACTCGGGGGTTACTCCTACAATGAGCAGTTCTTC. Translating gives CASSPLGGYSYNEQFF.

This clonotype was seen more than once but under ten times. This chain uses TRBV7-9 with TRBJ1-2; possibly TRBD1 for D (5 bases). The CDR3 covers 13 residues. Germline V gene lookup returns CDR1 SEHNR and CDR2 FQNEAQ (reference sequence). Trimming took off 5 bases at V and 4 bases at J, with 11 bases between the two ends. CDR3 amino acids: CASSPGLLYGYTF. CDR3 in DNA: TGTGCCAGCAGCCCGGGGCTCCTCTATGGCTACACCTTC. Complete variable domain (other parts from reference TRBV7-9 and TRBJ1-2): DTGVSQNPRHKITKRGQNVTFRCDPISEHNRLYWYRQTLGQGPEFLTYFQNEAQLEKSRLLSDRFSAERPKGSFSTLEIQRTEQGDSAMYLCASSPGLLYGYTFGSGTRLTVV.

The chain employs TRBV7-9 and TRBJ2-7; perhaps TRBD1 as D (5 bases). Germline CDR1 and CDR2: SEHNR and FQNEAQ (reference sequence). V lost 6 bases, J lost 2 bases, and 20 bases lay in between. The CDR3 has 16 residues. The CDR3 nucleotides read TGTGCCAGCAGTCAAACCACCGGACATGACGCCTACGAGCAGTACTTC. Translated: CASSQTTGHDAYEQYF.

The chain uses TRBV7-8 and TRBJ2-5, with unresolved D. The CDR3 has 12 residues. V shed 2 bases and J shed 5 bases, with 6 bases lying between them. Germline values: CDR1 SGHVS, CDR2 FQNEAQ. In DNA form, the CDR3 reads TGTGCCAGCAGCTTAAAGAGGGAGACCCAGTACTTC. It yields the protein CASSLKRETQYF.

The chain combines TRBV20-1 with TRBJ1-4; TRBD1 might be the D (6 bases). Per the germline V gene, CDR1 is DFQATT and CDR2 is SNEGSKA (reference sequence). The CDR3 contains 14 residues. Trimming cost V 1 base and J 15 bases, with 21 bases left between them. In nucleotides, the CDR3 is TGCAGTGCTAGAGCGGGGGCGACAGGATGGATGGTGTTTTTT. It codes for CSARAGATGWMVFF.

The chain has TRBV28 and TRBJ2-3; D is unresolved. V was cut by 7 bases and J by 8 bases, with 16 bases left in between. The CDR3 is 13 residues long. The germline gives CDR1 MDHEN, CDR2 SYDVKM. This chain's CDR3 is CASTFNPSGTQYF. Written as DNA, the CDR3 is TGTGCCAGCACTTTCAACCCCTCGGGTACGCAGTATTTT.

The rearrangement uses TRBV6-5 and TRBJ1-2; tentative D call: TRBD1 (6 bases). CDR3 length equals 13 residues. From germline, CDR1 is MNHEY and CDR2 SVGAGI. Trimming shortened V by 7 bases and J by 1 base, and 10 bases separated the two germline ends. CDR3 region: CASTRQVNYGYTF. CDR3 nucleotide sequence: TGTGCCAGCACTAGACAGGTTAACTATGGCTACACCTTC.

This clonotype was seen many times. V usage is TRBV7-6 and J usage is TRBJ2-7; D gene ambiguous. CDR3 length: 13 amino acids. CDR1 and CDR2 from the germline V gene are SGHVS and FNYEAQ. Trimming left V 1 base short and J 2 bases short, with 6 bases between. CDR3 sequence (DNA): TGTGCCAGCAGCTTAGAACCGACCTACGAGCAGTACTTC. Its protein product is CASSLEPTYEQYF. Variable domain in full (rest from reference TRBV7-6 and TRBJ2-7): GAGVSQSPRYKVTKRGQDVALRCDPISGHVSLYWYRQALGQGPEFLTYFNYEAQQDKSGLPNDRFSAERPEGSISTLTIQRTEQRDSAMYRCASSLEPTYEQYFGPGTRLTVT.

The V gene is TRBV5-1, the J gene TRBJ2-7, with D possibly matching TRBD2 (6 bases). V was pared by 4 bases and J by 0 bases, with 17 bases between. Germline V lookup: CDR1 SGHRS, CDR2 YFSETQ. This CDR3 spans 16 amino acids. CDR3 region: CASSPGGGRSSYEQYF. CDR3 coding DNA: TGCGCCAGCAGCCCCGGTGGGGGGAGAAGCTCCTACGAGCAGTACTTC. Looking up the rest from reference TRBV5-1 and TRBJ2-7 gives the full variable domain: KAGVTQTPRYLIKTRGQQVTLSCSPISGHRSVSWYQQTPGQGLQFLFEYFSETQRNKGNFPGRFSGRQFSNSRSEMNVSTLELGDSALYLCASSPGGGRSSYEQYFGPGTRLTVT.

This chain connects TRBV29-1 to TRBJ2-3; D is undetermined. Germline V lookup: CDR1 SQVTM, CDR2 ANQGSEA. The V end lost 5 bases, the J end lost 1 base, and 13 bases lay between the germline ends. The CDR3 runs to 14 residues. CDR3 sequence (DNA): TGCAGCGTTCTTTTTGAGCAGGGCACAGATACGCAGTATTTT. This translates into CSVLFEQGTDTQYF.

Points on this clonotype: At one boundary the junction diverges from the germline segment, which might be a read error. The rearrangement joins TRBV20-1 to TRBJ1-2; no firm D call. CDR3 length equals 12 residues. Germline V gene lookup returns CDR1 DFQATT and CDR2 SNEGSKA (reference sequence). The CDR3 region is CSARDPSYGCTF. The CDR3 region has the DNA TGCAGTGCTAGGGACCCCAGCTATGGCTGCACCTTC.

This clonotype was detected a few times. J is TRBJ2-5 and V is TRBV5-6; D possibly corresponds to TRBD2 (6 bases). The DNA matches TRBJ2-7 better at its end, which makes the J call doubtful. Germline CDR1 and CDR2: SGHDT and YYEEEE. There are 15 residues in the CDR3. This chain's CDR3 is CASSLDGGFRHEQYF. CDR3 coding DNA: TGTGCCAGCAGCTTGGACGGGGGTTTTAGGCACGAGCAGTACTTC.

The rearrangement links TRBV10-3 to TRBJ2-1; maybe TRBD1 (6 bases). The CDR3 covers 14 residues. V lost 5 bases, J lost 5 bases, and 13 bases lay in between. Germline V gene data show CDR1 as ENHRY and CDR2 as SYGVKD. CDR3 DNA: TGTGCCATCAGTACAGGGTTGGACAACAATGAGCAGTTCTTC. Its translation is CAISTGLDNNEQFF.

This clonotype was recorded at least ten times. This rearrangement joins TRBV20-1 to TRBJ2-5; 7 bases match TRBD2. Trimming took 4 bases from V and 0 from J; bases not matched to a gene: 11. Per germline, CDR1 DFQATT and CDR2 SNEGSKA (reference sequence). This CDR3 is 16 amino acids long. CDR3 nucleotide sequence: TGCAGTGCTACGATCGCAACGGGGGGTTACCAAGAGACCCAGTACTTC. It specifies CSATIATGGYQETQYF.

The chain has TRBV2 and TRBJ1-2; 7 nucleotides align to TRBD1. Per the germline V gene, CDR1 is SNHLY and CDR2 is FYNNEI. The trim removed 0 bases at V and 2 bases at J, leaving 9 bases unmatched. The CDR3 contains 17 residues. The DNA of the CDR3 is TGTGCCAGCAGTGAAGCGCTCTTCGGCAGGGGGAACTATGGCTACACCTTC. This translates into CASSEALFGRGNYGYTF.

The chain is built from TRBV6-5 and TRBJ1-2; tentative D call: TRBD1 (6 bases). There are 13 residues in the CDR3. CDR1 MNHEY and CDR2 SVGAGI come from the germline V gene. V was shortened by 8 bases and J by 8 bases, with 18 bases between the two germline ends. CDR3 amino acids: CASSDETGRGYTF. The CDR3 DNA reads as TGTGCCAGCTCCGACGAGACAGGTCGGGGCTACACCTTC.

This clonotype was counted only a few times. The CDR3 sequence: CASSKPRDRESMDEQFF. The DNA of the CDR3 is TGTGCCAGCAGCAAACCTCGGGACAGGGAGAGCATGGATGAGCAGTTCTTC. The chain links TRBV21-1 to TRBJ2-1; the D call of TRBD1 is as the table states it, not checked on the DNA. TRBV21-1 is a recognized pseudogene. The CDR3 contains 17 residues.

This clonotype has only a few counts. The chain is built from TRBV10-3 and TRBJ2-7; TRBD2 agrees at 11 bases. This CDR3 region has 16 residues. J was trimmed by 2 bases and V by 3 bases; bases with no gene match: 6. Germline CDR1 reads ENHRY; CDR2 reads SYGVKD. CDR3 loop: CAISDPLAGDPYEQYF. CDR3 nucleotide sequence: TGTGCCATCAGTGACCCACTAGCGGGGGACCCCTACGAGCAGTACTTC.

In this sample, this clonotype turned up a few times. The rearrangement uses TRBV5-1 and TRBJ2-1; 9 bases are a match to TRBD1. Unmatched junction bases numbered 6, after V lost 4 bases and J lost 4 bases. The germline V gene encodes CDR1 SGHRS and CDR2 YFSETQ. The CDR3 contains 15 residues. This CDR3 is CASSASGTGYNEQFF. The CDR3 nucleotides are TGCGCCAGCAGCGCCTCCGGGACAGGGTACAATGAGCAGTTCTTC.

The gene calls are TRBV2 and TRBJ2-1; D is unresolved. Germline V gene sequence: CDR1 SNHLY, CDR2 FYNNEI. The CDR3 contains 13 residues. With 7 bases removed from V and 5 bases from J, the gap between germline ends came to 12 bases. For the CDR3, the DNA is TGTGCCAGCACCGGCCTTCCGGACAATGAGCAGTTCTTC. This sequence encodes CASTGLPDNEQFF.

This clonotype was detected only a few times. The chain couples TRBV6-5 to TRBJ1-2, with a tentative D call TRBD1 (5 bases). The CDR3 is 13 amino acids. V was cut by 6 bases and J by 4 bases, with 12 bases left in between. The germline CDR1 and CDR2 sequences are MNHEY and SVGAGI. The CDR3 is CASSSDIPYGYTF. The DNA for the CDR3 is TGTGCCAGCAGCTCGGACATTCCCTATGGCTACACCTTC.